A selection of T cell receptor beta chains follows, all from one sample in a study of blood T cell repertoires in COVID-19. Generated by immunoSEQ multiplex PCR, the TCRdb table keeps only in-frame clones and is missing some. The table shows some 210,000 clones, with 83% occurring only once. The sample taken for sequencing was peripheral blood. The receptors come from a man aged 50 to 60 with active or convalescent COVID-19. CDR3s include the opening cysteine and the closing phenylalanine or tryptophan. The D gene is left open where the match is weak. Where a row states a size, it is once, few, many or the class of an expanded clone; other rows omit it.

J	V	size	D	CDR3	DNA
TRBJ2-7	TRBV9	once	NA	CASSVARKAGPDEQYF	TGTGCCAGCAGCGTAGCTCGAAAGGCAGGGCCTGACGAGCAGTACTTC
TRBJ2-1	TRBV28	NA	TRBD1	CASKTQDRGHDEQFF	TGTGCCAGCAAAACTCAAGACAGGGGGCACGATGAGCAGTTCTTC
TRBJ2-1	TRBV2	NA	TRBD2	CASPKGGSGPYNEQFF	TGTGCCAGCCCAAAGGGCGGGAGTGGGCCCTACAATGAGCAGTTCTTC
TRBJ1-2	TRBV5-4	NA	NA	CASSSPRGRGGYGYTF	TGTGCCAGCAGCTCCCCCCGAGGGAGGGGCGGCTATGGCTACACCTTC
TRBJ1-6	TRBV6-5	NA	NA	CASRPQSSPLHF	TGTGCCAGCAGACCACAGAGTTCACCCCTCCACTTT
TRBJ2-3	TRBV7-2	NA	TRBD2	CASRSGGDTQYF	TGTGCCAGCAGATCGGGGGGGGATACGCAGTATTTT
TRBJ1-1	TRBV16	NA	NA	CASSQSRETEAFF	TGTGCCAGCAGCCAATCGAGGGAAACTGAAGCTTTCTTT
TRBJ1-1	TRBV11-2	NA	NA	CASSLMGPGTEAFF	TGTGCCAGCAGCCTAATGGGTCCGGGGACTGAAGCTTTCTTT
TRBJ2-2	TRBV5-4	NA	TRBD1	CASSPTGTGGPNTGELFF	TGTGCCAGCAGCCCTACCGGGACAGGGGGCCCCAATACCGGGGAGCTGTTTTTT
TRBJ1-6	TRBV27	NA	NA	CASSFGQGTNSPLHF	TGTGCCAGCAGTTTTGGCCAGGGGACAAATTCCCCCCTCCACTTT
TRBJ2-1	TRBV19	NA	NA	CASSPTALGVNEQFF	TGTGCCAGTAGTCCTACGGCCCTCGGAGTTAATGAGCAGTTCTTC
TRBJ1-1	TRBV19	NA	TRBD1	CASSASTGGGEAFF	TGTGCCAGTAGTGCGTCGACAGGGGGAGGTGAAGCTTTCTTT
TRBJ1-2	TRBV6-5	NA	NA	CASRDRRGYVYGYTF	TGTGCCAGCAGAGACCGCAGGGGATATGTCTATGGCTACACCTTC
TRBJ2-5	TRBV14	NA	NA	CASSQVGRVTETQYF	TGTGCCAGCAGCCAAGTAGGCAGGGTGACGGAGACCCAGTACTTC
TRBJ2-3	TRBV28	NA	TRBD2	CASSFSGRAPYF	TGTGCCAGCAGTTTCAGCGGGAGGGCCCCGTATTTT
TRBJ2-5	TRBV7-2	NA	NA	CASSLGLQETQYF	TGTGCCAGCAGCTTAGGACTACAAGAGACCCAGTACTTC
TRBJ2-1	TRBV29-1	NA	NA	CSVEDPDRQTYNEQFF	TGCAGCGTTGAGGACCCGGACAGACAAACTTACAATGAGCAGTTCTTC
TRBJ2-1	TRBV28	NA	NA	CASCLRSGLERLNNEQFF	TGTGCCAGCTGTCTCAGGTCAGGACTCGAACGGTTGAACAATGAGCAGTTCTTC
TRBJ1-5	TRBV11-2	many	NA	CASSSGGFFRNQPQHF	TGTGCCAGCAGCTCTGGCGGGTTTTTTCGCAATCAGCCCCAGCATTTT
TRBJ2-2	TRBV11-2	NA	TRBD2	CASSLVRGAGVTGELFF	TGTGCCAGCAGCTTAGTACGGGGAGCGGGAGTTACCGGGGAGCTGTTTTTT
TRBJ1-2	TRBV19	NA	NA	CASETGYGYTF	TGTGCCAGCGAAACAGGATACGGCTACACCTTC
TRBJ2-5	TRBV9	NA	TRBD2	CASSVGGTSGNQETQYF	TGTGCCAGCAGCGTGGGGGGGACTAGCGGGAATCAAGAGACCCAGTACTTC
TRBJ2-2	TRBV7-9	NA	NA	CASSSLARTGELFF	TGTGCCAGCAGCTCATTGGCGCGGACCGGGGAGCTGTTTTTT
TRBJ1-2	TRBV6-5	NA	NA	CASRPQVFYGYTF	TGTGCCAGCAGACCTCAGGTATTCTATGGCTACACCTTC
TRBJ1-1	TRBV2	NA	TRBD1	CASKRDRTNTEAFF	TGTGCCAGCAAGAGGGACAGGACTAACACTGAAGCTTTCTTT
TRBJ1-1	TRBV19	NA	TRBD1	CASNPGQMNTEAFF	TGTGCCAGTAATCCGGGACAGATGAACACTGAAGCTTTCTTT
TRBJ1-2	TRBV29-1	NA	NA	CSVEPGLGGYTF	TGCAGCGTTGAACCGGGGTTGGGTGGCTACACCTTC